One and the same sample provided the 20 T cell receptor beta chains below, sequenced in a study of blood T cell repertoires in COVID-19. Only in-frame clones appear in the TCRdb table, and some are missing; sequencing was by immunoSEQ multiplex PCR. The sample shows 180,000 or so clones, approximately 89% of them seen only once. The sample consisted of peripheral blood. These receptor sequences come from a woman in her fifties or sixties with acute or convalescent COVID-19.

This chain uses TRBV6-5 with TRBJ1-5, with unresolved D. Germline V gene data show CDR1 as MNHEY and CDR2 as SVGAGI. Trimming stripped 0 bases from V and 2 bases from J, with 8 bases between. The CDR3 sequence is 15 residues long. The CDR3 coding sequence is TGTGCCAGCAGTTACTCCAGGTGGGGCAATCAGCCCCAGCATTTT. Its protein product is CASSYSRWGNQPQHF.

The chain has TRBV5-4 and TRBJ1-2; TRBD1 matches at 7 bases. The CDR3 extends over 13 amino acids. V gave up 3 bases and J gave up 4 bases; unmatched junction bases: 3. CDR1 and CDR2 from the germline V gene are SGHNT and YYREEE (reference sequence). The CDR3 loop is CASSSRDSYGYTF. In DNA form, the CDR3 reads TGTGCCAGCAGCTCCCGGGACAGCTATGGCTACACCTTC.

V gene TRBV30 combines with J gene TRBJ1-2, with 7 nucleotides matching TRBD1. Germline V CDR1 and CDR2: GTSNPN, SVGIG (reference sequence). V shed 1 base and J 3 bases; nucleotides not matched to a gene: 5. This CDR3 is built from 14 residues. CDR3 protein: CAWSGDRDYYGYTF. CDR3 bases: TGTGCCTGGAGTGGAGACAGGGACTACTATGGCTACACCTTC.

The chain joins TRBV15 to TRBJ2-6, with 7 bases matching TRBD2. The CDR3 spans 17 residues. CDR1 is LNHNV, CDR2 YYDKDF, per germline (reference sequence). J gave up 0 bases and V 7 bases, and 9 bases lay outside the gene matches. CDR3 protein: CATTRAGINSGANVLTF. Written as DNA, the CDR3 is TGTGCCACCACCCGAGCGGGGATTAACTCTGGGGCCAACGTCCTGACTTTC.

The CDR3 loop reads CASSQETGFNNQPQHF. The DNA of the CDR3 is TGTGCCAGCAGCCAAGAGACAGGGTTTAACAATCAGCCCCAGCATTTT. The rearrangement links TRBV6-6 to TRBJ1-5; 7 nucleotides align to TRBD1. CDR1 is MNHNY, CDR2 SVGAGI, per germline (reference sequence). The junction had 11 bases not matched to a gene; V was cut back by 6 bases and J by 3 bases. This CDR3 has 16 amino acids.

This chain connects TRBV6-6 to TRBJ1-1; 8 nucleotides agree with TRBD1. The CDR3 consists of 13 residues. CDR1 and CDR2 (germline): MNHNY, SVGAGI (reference sequence). Trimming at V came to 8 bases and at J to 5 bases, leaving 7 bases not matched to a gene. As DNA, the CDR3 is TGTGCCAGCGCGGACAGGGAGTATACTGAAGCTTTCTTT. Amino acids: CASADREYTEAFF.

The chain recombines TRBV13 with TRBJ1-3; the D gene is possibly TRBD1 (6 bases). The CDR3 is 16 residues long. V was clipped by 0 bases and J by 2 bases, with 11 bases between them. Germline lookup yields CDR1 PRHDT and CDR2 FYEKMQ (reference sequence). The chain's CDR3 is CASSLGGQLTGNTIYF. Written as DNA, the CDR3 is TGTGCCAGCAGCTTAGGAGGACAGTTAACTGGAAACACCATATATTTT.

The chain combines TRBV6-1 with TRBJ2-4; a possible D gene is TRBD2 (6 bases). CDR1 is MNHNS, CDR2 SASEGT, per germline. V lost 2 bases to trimming and J lost 12 bases, with 17 bases between them. CDR3 length equals 14 residues. The chain's CDR3 is CASSEWGASEAQYF. The CDR3 nucleotides are TGTGCCAGCAGTGAATGGGGCGCTAGCGAGGCTCAGTACTTC.

The rearrangement uses TRBV12-5 and TRBJ2-5; TRBD1 matches 9 bases. Germline lookup yields CDR1 LGHNT and CDR2 FRNRAP. The CDR3 is 16 amino acids. The V segment lost 5 bases and the J segment 0 bases; nucleotides outside the gene matches: 7. CDR3 coding DNA: TGTGCTAGTGGTGTGGGACAGGGACATAACCAAGAGACCCAGTACTTC. This translates into CASGVGQGHNQETQYF.

The rearrangement joins TRBV5-4 to TRBJ2-7; possible D gene TRBD2, 6 bases. There are 13 residues in the CDR3. Germline V lookup: CDR1 SGHNT, CDR2 YYREEE (reference sequence). V was cut by 0 bases and J by 7 bases, with 11 bases left in between. The chain's CDR3 is CASSLAGRGEQYF. The CDR3 DNA sequence: TGTGCCAGCAGCTTGGCGGGGCGGGGAGAGCAGTACTTC.

Written as DNA, the CDR3 is TGTGCCAGTACCAAAGCGGGAGGGTCGAACACCGGGGAGCTGTTTTTT. Translation: CASTKAGGSNTGELFF. V is TRBV19 and J is TRBJ2-2; TRBD2 matches 10 bases. Germline loops: CDR1 LNHDA, CDR2 SQIVND (reference sequence). V gave up 7 bases and J gave up 0 bases; unmatched junction bases: 5. This CDR3 has 16 amino acids. Combining the CDR3 with reference TRBV19 and TRBJ2-2 gives the whole variable domain DGGITQSPKYLFRKEGQNVTLSCEQNLNHDAMYWYRQDPGQGLRLIYYSQIVNDFQKGDIAEGYSVSREKKESFPLTVTSAQKNPTAFYLCASTKAGGSNTGELFFGEGSRLTVL.

The genes are TRBV18 and TRBJ2-2; D is unclear. The CDR3 sequence is 14 residues long. From germline, CDR1 is KGHSH and CDR2 LQKENI. Deletions cut 4 bases from V and 1 base from J, with 7 bases between. For the CDR3, the DNA is TGTGCCAGCTCACGAAGACAGAACACCGGGGAGCTGTTTTTT. Protein product: CASSRRQNTGELFF. Combining the CDR3 with reference TRBV18 and TRBJ2-2 gives the whole variable domain NAGVMQNPRHLVRRRGQEARLRCSPMKGHSHVYWYRQLPEEGLKFMVYLQKENIIDESGMPKERFSAEFPKEGPSILRIQQVVRGDSAAYFCASSRRQNTGELFFGEGSRLTVL.

The rearrangement links TRBV10-3 to TRBJ1-2; D not resolved. The CDR3 extends over 15 amino acids. Germline V gene lookup returns CDR1 ENHRY and CDR2 SYGVKD. Trimming pared 2 bases from V and 4 bases from J, leaving 14 bases between. The CDR3 reads CAISEGVKRGYGYTF. The CDR3 DNA sequence: TGTGCCATCAGTGAGGGAGTGAAACGGGGCTATGGCTACACCTTC.

J is TRBJ2-7 and V is TRBV9, with D possibly being TRBD1 (5 bases). V was clipped by 4 bases and J by 0 bases, with 14 bases between them. Germline V lookup: CDR1 SGDLS, CDR2 YYNGEE. This CDR3 is 15 amino acids long. This CDR3 is CASSPRADSSYEQYF. The CDR3 nucleotides read TGTGCCAGCAGCCCCCGGGCCGACAGCTCCTACGAGCAGTACTTC.

The chain joins TRBV7-3 to TRBJ2-2; D unclear. The CDR3 consists of 15 residues. Germline-derived CDR1 and CDR2 are SGHTA and FQGTGA. With 5 bases removed from V and 5 bases from J, the gap between germline ends came to 15 bases. CDR3 region: CASSPQFEKTGELFF. CDR3 nucleotide sequence: TGTGCCAGCAGCCCGCAGTTCGAAAAAACCGGGGAGCTGTTTTTT.

A single count supports this clone. V gene TRBV3-1 (or the pseudogene TRBV3-2) combines with J gene TRBJ2-1; 8 bases fit TRBD2. The CDR3 is 14 amino acids. The junction had 7 bases not matched to a gene; V was cut back by 4 bases and J by 8 bases. Germline loops: CDR1 LGHDT, CDR2 YNNKEL (reference sequence). The chain's CDR3 is CASSLPGLGDEQFF. The CDR3 nucleotides read TGTGCCAGCAGCCTCCCGGGACTAGGGGATGAGCAGTTCTTC.

DNA for the CDR3: TGTGCCAGCAGTATAAGACAGGGTCCGGGCTACACCTTC. This translates into CASSIRQGPGYTF. The chain links TRBV12-3 or TRBV12-4 to TRBJ1-2; the match to TRBD1 covers 7 bases. This CDR3 is 13 amino acids long. V trimming: 5 bases; J trimming: 8 bases; junction bases outside the gene matches: 8.

This clone was recorded a few times. This chain connects TRBV27 to TRBJ1-6, with D possibly being TRBD1 (5 bases). The CDR3 totals 15 residues. The germline V gene has CDR1 MNHEY and CDR2 SMNVEV (reference sequence). The V end was cut by 6 bases, the J end by 1 base, with 10 bases between. CDR3 in DNA: TGTGCCAGCAGGGGGGAGGGTTCCTATAATTCACCCCTCCACTTT. Protein product: CASRGEGSYNSPLHF.

The rearrangement uses TRBV9 and TRBJ2-1, with a tentative D call TRBD2 (6 bases). CDR1 SGDLS and CDR2 YYNGEE come from the germline V gene. The CDR3 is made up of 17 amino acids. The V end was cut by 3 bases, the J end by 0 bases, with 16 bases between. The CDR3 region is CASSGGLSANSYNEQFF. CDR3 nucleotide sequence: TGTGCCAGCAGCGGGGGACTTTCCGCCAACTCCTACAATGAGCAGTTCTTC.

The chain has TRBV27 and TRBJ2-3; D is perhaps TRBD2 (7 bases). Trimming pared 6 bases from V and 8 bases from J, leaving 18 bases between. This CDR3 has 14 residues. Germline CDR1 MNHEY, CDR2 SMNVEV (reference sequence). The CDR3 is CASSLTRGGGTQYF. The CDR3 DNA is TGTGCCAGCAGCCTGACTAGGGGGGGCGGTACGCAGTATTTT.